Listed here are 16 T cell receptor beta chains from one sample, sequenced in a study of shared clonotypes between healthy human individuals. Some clones are missing from TCRdb's copy, which holds only in-frame ones; the method was immunoSEQ multiplex PCR. The table lists 1.5 million to 1.9 million clones, approximately 98% of them singletons. The sample consisted of naive CD4+ T cells sorted from blood. Subset in this sample: CD45RA+ positively selected. The receptors were gathered from a young man in good health.

V gene TRBV7-2 combines with J gene TRBJ1-4; 12 bases map to TRBD1. The ends lost 5 bases at V and 8 bases at J; junction bases unmatched: 9. This CDR3 has 16 amino acids. CDR1 and CDR2 from the germline V gene are SGHTA and FQGNSA. CDR3 DNA sequence: TGTGCCAGCAGCACGATTCCGGGACAGGGGGCGGAAAAACTGTTTTTT. This gives the protein CASSTIPGQGAEKLFF.

The chain carries TRBV7-7 and TRBJ2-5; D unclear. The CDR3 totals 13 residues. Trimming took 2 bases from V and 5 from J, leaving 9 bases between them. The germline CDR1 and CDR2 sequences are SSHAT and FNYEAQ (reference sequence). The CDR3 nucleotides read TGTGCCAGCAGCTTAAAACCCTGGGAGACCCAGTACTTC. Translating gives CASSLKPWETQYF.

J is TRBJ1-5 and V is TRBV15, with a possible D match to TRBD1 (6 bases). The germline gives CDR1 LNHNV, CDR2 YYDKDF (reference sequence). This CDR3 has 16 amino acids. The germline V and J ends were trimmed by 3 bases and 0 bases, with 12 bases remaining between them. Written as DNA, the CDR3 is TGTGCCACCAGCAGGGACAGTATTAATAGCAATCAGCCCCAGCATTTT. Encoded protein: CATSRDSINSNQPQHF.

The genes are TRBV5-1 and TRBJ1-1; D gene ambiguous. Germline CDR1 is SGHRS and CDR2 is YFSETQ. V was trimmed by 1 base and J by 6 bases, leaving 16 bases between them. This CDR3 has 15 residues. The CDR3 DNA sequence: TGCGCCAGCAGCTTGCGGAACAACGGCGGCTCTGAAGCTTTCTTT. Its protein is CASSLRNNGGSEAFF.

Regarding this clone: Other DNA sequences from this sample encode an identical CDR3 as well. V gene TRBV6-5 combines with J gene TRBJ2-2; TRBD2 might be the D (6 bases). The CDR3 runs to 16 residues. V was cut by 1 base and J by 0 bases, with 9 bases left in between. The V gene's germline CDR1 is MNHEY and CDR2 SVGAGI. CDR3 in DNA: TGTGCCAGCAGTTACTTCGGCGGGGCGAACACCGGGGAGCTGTTTTTT. Protein: CASSYFGGANTGELFF.

The chain recombines TRBV2 with TRBJ2-2; no firm D call. The ends were cut back, 5 bases at V and 5 bases at J, with 12 bases in the middle. The CDR3 has 14 amino acids. Germline lookup yields CDR1 SNHLY and CDR2 FYNNEI. The CDR3 is CASSRNSVTGELFF. The CDR3 region has the DNA TGTGCCAGCAGTCGGAACTCCGTTACCGGGGAGCTGTTTTTT.

The V gene is TRBV4-2, the J gene TRBJ2-4, with 7 positions matching TRBD1. The CDR3 totals 15 residues. CDR1 LGHNA and CDR2 YNFKEQ come from the germline V gene. J was trimmed by 8 bases and V by 0 bases; bases with no gene match: 7. The CDR3 sequence: CASSQDRGGEDIQYF. The DNA for the CDR3 is TGTGCCAGCAGCCAAGATCGAGGGGGCGAGGACATTCAGTACTTC.

The chain uses TRBV27 and TRBJ2-1; the D gene is possibly TRBD1 (5 bases). The CDR3 has 14 residues. V lost 6 bases and J 0 bases, leaving 9 bases between the germline ends. The germline gives CDR1 MNHEY, CDR2 SMNVEV (reference sequence). CDR3 DNA: TGTGCCAGCAGACAGGTTCCCTCCTACAATGAGCAGTTCTTC. Amino acid sequence: CASRQVPSYNEQFF.

The V gene is TRBV15, the J gene TRBJ1-4; TRBD1 matches at 9 bases. This CDR3 spans 16 amino acids. The ends lost 1 base at V and 7 bases at J; junction bases unmatched: 7. Germline CDR1 is LNHNV and CDR2 is YYDKDF (reference sequence). DNA for the CDR3: TGTGCCACCAGCAGAGTTCCGGGACAGGGTCGTGAAAAACTGTTTTTT. Residues: CATSRVPGQGREKLFF.

This sequence joins TRBV19 and TRBJ2-2; possible D gene TRBD2, 5 bases. V lost 7 bases and J 5 bases, leaving 17 bases between the germline ends. The CDR3 extends over 15 amino acids. Germline V lookup: CDR1 LNHDA, CDR2 SQIVND (reference sequence). CDR3 bases: TGTGCCAGTACCAACGTCGCGAGAGGGACCGGGGAGCTGTTTTTT. Protein product: CASTNVARGTGELFF.

The V and J genes are TRBV30 and TRBJ1-1; D is uncertain. V lost 4 bases, J lost 0 bases, and 9 bases lay in between. CDR1 and CDR2 from the germline V gene are GTSNPN and SVGIG (reference sequence). The CDR3 runs 13 residues. The CDR3 DNA reads TGTGCCTGGAAAGTTCAGGTGAACACTGAAGCTTTCTTT. It yields the protein CAWKVQVNTEAFF.

The rearrangement uses TRBV28 and TRBJ1-5, with D perhaps matching TRBD1 (5 bases). Between the trimmed V and J ends, which lost 4 bases and 5 bases, there was a span of 15 bases. Germline values: CDR1 MDHEN, CDR2 SYDVKM. The CDR3 spans 15 residues. The CDR3 loop reads CASSSYQGSYQPQHF. CDR3 DNA: TGTGCCAGCAGTTCCTACCAGGGTTCGTATCAGCCCCAGCATTTT.

V and J are TRBV5-6 and TRBJ1-4; 10 bases align to TRBD1. CDR1 and CDR2 from the germline V gene are SGHDT and YYEEEE. J lost 7 bases, V lost 0 bases, and 9 bases had no gene match. The CDR3 is made up of 17 amino acids. The CDR3 DNA sequence: TGTGCCAGCAGCTTGGGGGTTTCCGGGACAGGGGTTGAAAAACTGTTTTTT. Protein: CASSLGVSGTGVEKLFF.

The rearrangement links TRBV19 to TRBJ2-7, with a tentative D call TRBD2 (5 bases). CDR3 length equals 14 residues. Germline-derived CDR1 and CDR2 are LNHDA and SQIVND (reference sequence). Deletions cut 4 bases from V and 2 bases from J, with 12 bases between. CDR3 protein: CASSTDPGTYEQYF. CDR3 DNA: TGTGCCAGTAGTACGGACCCGGGGACCTACGAGCAGTACTTC.

The V call is TRBV27, the J call TRBJ1-4; the match to TRBD1 covers 8 bases. Trimming at V came to 2 bases and at J to 10 bases, leaving 15 bases not matched to a gene. There are 17 residues in the CDR3. Germline-derived CDR1 and CDR2 are MNHEY and SMNVEV (reference sequence). The DNA of the CDR3 is TGTGCCAGCAGTTTAGGCCCCTCGGGACAGGTTTTGGGAAAACTGTTTTTT. Translated: CASSLGPSGQVLGKLFF.

V and J are TRBV5-4 and TRBJ2-7; weak D call: TRBD2 (5 bases). The CDR3 sequence is 13 residues long. Deletions cut 5 bases from V and 2 bases from J, with 11 bases between. Germline CDR1 reads SGHNT; CDR2 reads YYREEE (reference sequence). The CDR3 sequence is CASSMTGTYEQYF. CDR3 nucleotide sequence: TGTGCCAGCAGTATGACGGGAACCTACGAGCAGTACTTC.